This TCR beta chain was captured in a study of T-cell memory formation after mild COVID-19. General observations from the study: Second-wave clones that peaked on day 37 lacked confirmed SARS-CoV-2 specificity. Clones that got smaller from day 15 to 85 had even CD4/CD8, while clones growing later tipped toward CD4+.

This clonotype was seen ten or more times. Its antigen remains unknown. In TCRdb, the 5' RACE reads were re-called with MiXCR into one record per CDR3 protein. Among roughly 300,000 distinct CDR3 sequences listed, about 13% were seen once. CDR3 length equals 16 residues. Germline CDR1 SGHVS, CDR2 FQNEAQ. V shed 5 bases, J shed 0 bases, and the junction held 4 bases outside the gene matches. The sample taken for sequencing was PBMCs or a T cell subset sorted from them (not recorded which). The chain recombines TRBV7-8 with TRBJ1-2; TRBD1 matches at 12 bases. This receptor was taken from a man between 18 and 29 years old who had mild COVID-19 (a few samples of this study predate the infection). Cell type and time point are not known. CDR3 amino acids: CASSPGTGGSNYGYTF. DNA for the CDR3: TGTGCCAGCAGCCCCGGGACAGGGGGCTCTAACTATGGCTACACCTTC.